Described below is a single T cell receptor (beta chain) sequence and its context. This sample was taken from a study of T cells in tuberculosis. The V segment lost 7 bases and the J segment 5 bases; nucleotides outside the gene matches: 13. Germline CDR1 reads SNHLY; CDR2 reads FYNNEI. CDR3 length: 16 amino acids. TCRdb keeps only in-frame clones here, not all; method: immunoSEQ multiplex PCR. The table includes 30,000 to 35,000 clones, under 98% detected once. The source of this sequence is a donor aged 10 to 29 with latent tuberculosis or without tuberculosis infection. The chain combines TRBV2 with TRBJ2-2; 7 bases line up with TRBD1. Sequencing input: PBMCs. The DNA for the CDR3 is TGTGCCAGCACCGAAGTGGAGACAGGGAATACCGGGGAGCTGTTTTTT. This translates into CASTEVETGNTGELFF. The full variable domain, its missing parts supplied by reference TRBV2 and TRBJ2-2, is EPEVTQTPSHQVTQMGQEVILRCVPISNHLYFYWYRQILGQKVEFLVSFYNNEISEKSEIFDDQFSVERPDGSNFTLKIRSTKLEDSAMYFCASTEVETGNTGELFFGEGSRLTVL.